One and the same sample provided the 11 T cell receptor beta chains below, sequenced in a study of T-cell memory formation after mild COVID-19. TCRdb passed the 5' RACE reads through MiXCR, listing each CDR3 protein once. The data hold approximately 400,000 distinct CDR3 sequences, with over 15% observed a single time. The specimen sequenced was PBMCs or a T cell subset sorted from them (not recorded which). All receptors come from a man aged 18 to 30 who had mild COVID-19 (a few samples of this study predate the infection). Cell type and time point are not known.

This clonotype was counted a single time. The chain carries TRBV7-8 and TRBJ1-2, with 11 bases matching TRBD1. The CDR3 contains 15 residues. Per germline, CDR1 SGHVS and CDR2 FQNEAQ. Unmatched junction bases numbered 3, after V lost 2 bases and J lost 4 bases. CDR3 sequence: CASSLWDRGTYGYTF. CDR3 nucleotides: TGTGCCAGCAGCTTATGGGACAGGGGGACCTATGGCTACACCTTC.

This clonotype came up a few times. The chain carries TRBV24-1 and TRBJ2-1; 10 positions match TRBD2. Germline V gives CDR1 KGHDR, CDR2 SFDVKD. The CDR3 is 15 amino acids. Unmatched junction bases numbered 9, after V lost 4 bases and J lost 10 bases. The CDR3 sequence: CATSEGSAGGYEQFF. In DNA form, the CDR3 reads TGTGCCACCAGTGAAGGTTCAGCGGGGGGGTACGAGCAGTTCTTC.

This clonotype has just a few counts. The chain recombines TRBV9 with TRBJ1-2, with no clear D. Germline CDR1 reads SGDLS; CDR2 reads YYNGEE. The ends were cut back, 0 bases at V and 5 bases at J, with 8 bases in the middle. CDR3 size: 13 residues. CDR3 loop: CASSVGSFYGYTF. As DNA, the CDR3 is TGTGCCAGCAGCGTAGGAAGTTTTTATGGCTACACCTTC.

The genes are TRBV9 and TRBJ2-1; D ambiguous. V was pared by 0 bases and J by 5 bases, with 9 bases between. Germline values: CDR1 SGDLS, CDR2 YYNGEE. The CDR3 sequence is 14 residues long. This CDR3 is CASSVDLENNEQFF. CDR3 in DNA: TGTGCCAGCAGCGTAGATCTGGAAAACAATGAGCAGTTCTTC. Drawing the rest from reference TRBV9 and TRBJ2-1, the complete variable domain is DSGVTQTPKHLITATGQRVTLRCSPRSGDLSVYWYQQSLDQGLQFLIQYYNGEERAKGNILERFSAQQFPDLHSELNLSSLELGDSALYFCASSVDLENNEQFFGPGTRLTVL.

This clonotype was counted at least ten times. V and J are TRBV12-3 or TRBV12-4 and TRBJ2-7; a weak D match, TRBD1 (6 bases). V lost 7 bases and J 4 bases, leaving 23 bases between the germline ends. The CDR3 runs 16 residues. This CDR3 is CASISPVQGSKYEQYF. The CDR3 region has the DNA TGTGCCAGCATCTCTCCAGTCCAGGGGTCAAAATACGAGCAGTACTTC.

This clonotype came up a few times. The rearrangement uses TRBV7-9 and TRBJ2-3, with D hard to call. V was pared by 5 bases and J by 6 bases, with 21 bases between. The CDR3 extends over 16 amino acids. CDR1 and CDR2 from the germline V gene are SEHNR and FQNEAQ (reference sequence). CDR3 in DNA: TGTGCCAGCAGCCGGGTGGGAACACGGACGGCGGATACGCAGTATTTT. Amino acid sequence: CASSRVGTRTADTQYF. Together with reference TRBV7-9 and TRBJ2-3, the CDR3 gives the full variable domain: DTGVSQNPRHKITKRGQNVTFRCDPISEHNRLYWYRQTLGQGPEFLTYFQNEAQLEKSRLLSDRFSAERPKGSFSTLEIQRTEQGDSAMYLCASSRVGTRTADTQYFGPGTRLTVL.

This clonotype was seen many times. CDR3 nucleotides: TGTGCCAGCAGCCTCGGGACTAGCGGGGGGGCCGGGGAGACCCAGTACTTC. Amino acid sequence: CASSLGTSGGAGETQYF. V usage is TRBV11-2 and J usage is TRBJ2-5; 16 bases line up with TRBD2. Germline trimming cut 5 bases from V and 5 bases from J; bases unmatched to any gene: 8. Germline CDR1 SGHAT, CDR2 FQNNGV. This CDR3 region has 17 residues.

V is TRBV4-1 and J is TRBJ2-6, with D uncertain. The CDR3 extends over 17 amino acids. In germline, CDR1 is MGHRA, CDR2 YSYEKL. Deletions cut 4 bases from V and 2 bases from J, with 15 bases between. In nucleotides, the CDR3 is TGCGCCAGCAGCCTAAGCGCGTCTGGAGCTGGGGCCAACGTCCTGACTTTC. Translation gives CASSLSASGAGANVLTF.

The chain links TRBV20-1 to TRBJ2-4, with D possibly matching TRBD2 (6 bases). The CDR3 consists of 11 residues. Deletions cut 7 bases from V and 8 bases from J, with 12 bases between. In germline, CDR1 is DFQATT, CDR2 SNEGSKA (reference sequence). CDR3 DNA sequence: TGCAGTGGCGGTGGGGAGGACATTCAGTACTTC. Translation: CSGGGEDIQYF.

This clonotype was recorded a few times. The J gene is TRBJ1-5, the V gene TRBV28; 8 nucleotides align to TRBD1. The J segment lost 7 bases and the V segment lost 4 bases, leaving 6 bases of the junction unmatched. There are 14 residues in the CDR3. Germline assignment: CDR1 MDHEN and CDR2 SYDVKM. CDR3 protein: CASSYGQGYQPQHF. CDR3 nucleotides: TGTGCCAGCAGTTACGGACAGGGATACCAGCCCCAGCATTTT. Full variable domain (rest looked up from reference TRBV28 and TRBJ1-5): DVKVTQSSRYLVKRTGEKVFLECVQDMDHENMFWYRQDPGLGLRLIYFSYDVKMKEKGDIPEGYSVSREKKERFSLILESASTNQTSMYLCASSYGQGYQPQHFGDGTRLSIL.

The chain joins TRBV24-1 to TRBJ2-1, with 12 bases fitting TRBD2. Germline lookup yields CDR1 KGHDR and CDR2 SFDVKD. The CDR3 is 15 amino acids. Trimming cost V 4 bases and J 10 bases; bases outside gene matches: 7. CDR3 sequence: CATSDPSGGAQEQFF. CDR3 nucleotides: TGTGCCACCAGTGACCCTAGCGGGGGGGCCCAGGAGCAGTTCTTC.